A single sample gave rise to the 14 T cell receptor beta chains below, sequenced in a study of molecular identifiers for immune sequencing clone quantification. In TCRdb, the PCR reads were re-called with MiXCR into one record per CDR3 protein. The repertoire holds about 320,000 distinct CDR3 sequences, 24% seen once, with around 0.7% in the top ten. Sample: naive CD8+ T cells from blood, with Jurkat cell RNA spiked in. Subset denoted: FACS-sorted CD8+CD4-CCR7+CD45RA+ naive T cells. The receptors shown here come from a human donor in good health. Some libraries in this study had Jurkat cell RNA spiked in.

This clonotype was recorded many times. The genes are TRBV6-5 and TRBJ1-1; no definite D call. V lost 5 bases to trimming and J lost 5 bases, with 12 bases between them. Germline V gene data show CDR1 as MNHEY and CDR2 as SVGAGI. This CDR3 spans 13 amino acids. The CDR3: CASSPRLGTEAFF. In nucleotides, the CDR3 is TGTGCCAGCAGTCCGCGACTAGGGACTGAAGCTTTCTTT.

Of note for this clonotype: This sequence may be a read error, since a much larger clone differs from it by one base. This CDR3 fails to terminate in the conserved phenylalanine or tryptophan, so it likely reflects a read error. The gene calls are TRBV19 and TRBJ2-5, with 12 bases that match TRBD2. V lost 9 bases, J lost 2 bases, and 7 bases stayed unmatched. This CDR3 is built from 15 residues. CDR1 is LNHDA, CDR2 SQIVND, per germline (reference sequence). The CDR3: CASTKTSGSQETQYL. For the CDR3, the DNA is TGTGCCAGCACCAAGACTAGCGGGAGTCAAGAGACCCAGTACCTC.

This clonotype was detected a few times. This chain joins TRBV25-1 and TRBJ2-1; D gene uncertain. Germline values: CDR1 MGHDK, CDR2 SYGVNS. The CDR3 runs to 11 residues. Trimming removed 4 bases from V and 6 bases from J, with 4 bases in between. CDR3 in amino acids: CASSVSNEQFF. CDR3 nucleotide sequence: TGTGCCAGCAGTGTAAGCAATGAGCAGTTCTTC.

The rearrangement joins TRBV11-2 to TRBJ2-3; TRBD2 aligns across 12 bases. Trimming at V came to 5 bases and at J to 0 bases, leaving 3 bases not matched to a gene. The CDR3 extends over 16 amino acids. CDR1 and CDR2 (germline): SGHAT, FQNNGV. CDR3 loop: CASSKGLAGSTDTQYF. Written as DNA, the CDR3 is TGTGCCAGCAGCAAAGGACTAGCGGGGAGCACAGATACGCAGTATTTT.

The gene calls are TRBV11-2 and TRBJ2-3, with 10 bases fitting TRBD2. With 3 bases clipped from V and 0 bases from J, the junction kept 12 bases outside the gene matches. Germline CDR1 is SGHAT and CDR2 is FQNNGV. The CDR3 is 19 residues long. CDR3 loop: CASSFIGLAGATSTDTQYF. The DNA of the CDR3 is TGTGCCAGCAGCTTTATCGGCCTAGCGGGGGCCACTAGCACAGATACGCAGTATTTT. Using reference TRBV11-2 and TRBJ2-3 for the parts outside the CDR3, the full variable domain is EAGVAQSPRYKIIEKRQSVAFWCNPISGHATLYWYQQILGQGPKLLIQFQNNGVVDDSQLPKDRFSAERLKGVDSTLKIQPAKLEDSAVYLCASSFIGLAGATSTDTQYFGPGTRLTVL.

Concerning this clonotype itself: Given a much more abundant clone one base away, this may be a read error. It is likely a read error, because the conserved phenylalanine at the end of the CDR3 is missing. The chain joins TRBV7-6 to TRBJ2-1, with D uncertain. The V gene lost 0 bases and the J gene lost 6 bases, with 30 bases spanning the gap. CDR1 and CDR2 (germline): SGHVS, FNYEAQ. The CDR3 covers 21 residues. The CDR3 nucleotides read TGTGCCAGCAGCTTAGCCTCCCGGGCCACTTGGCGGTCCGCGGCAGGCAATGAGCAGTTCCTC. Amino acids: CASSLASRATWRSAAGNEQFL.

This clonotype was seen at least ten times. The chain links TRBV6-5 to TRBJ2-5, with D tentatively TRBD1 or TRBD2 (5 bases each). V was trimmed by 0 bases and J by 2 bases, leaving 10 bases between them. The CDR3 contains 15 residues. Germline assignment: CDR1 MNHEY and CDR2 SVGAGI. The CDR3 DNA reads as TGTGCCAGCAGTTACTCTTGGGGGTCACAAGAGACCCAGTACTTC. Protein: CASSYSWGSQETQYF.

This sequence joins TRBV7-9 and TRBJ1-2, with D possibly matching TRBD1 (5 bases). V was cut by 2 bases and J by 2 bases, with 15 bases left in between. The germline V gene encodes CDR1 SEHNR and CDR2 FQNEAQ (reference sequence). The CDR3 spans 16 residues. The CDR3 reads CASSLTRPTVNYGYTF. CDR3 sequence (DNA): TGTGCCAGCAGCTTAACAAGGCCGACAGTCAACTATGGCTACACCTTC.

The J gene is TRBJ2-1, the V gene TRBV12-3 or TRBV12-4, with D maybe TRBD2 (6 bases). This CDR3 is built from 14 residues. The CDR3 here is CTNSFRTGVYKQFF. DNA for the CDR3: TGTACCAACAGTTTTCGTACGGGAGTCTATAAGCAGTTCTTC.

This clonotype was recorded many times. The chain carries TRBV27 and TRBJ2-7, with D uncertain. The CDR3 totals 13 residues. Looked up from germline, CDR1 is MNHEY and CDR2 is SMNVEV (reference sequence). V lost 3 bases to trimming and J lost 6 bases, with 12 bases between them. This CDR3 reads CASSLWGAGEQYF. The CDR3 bases are TGTGCCAGCAGTTTGTGGGGTGCTGGCGAGCAGTACTTC.

This clonotype was observed at least ten times. The chain combines TRBV11-2 with TRBJ1-1; D is possibly TRBD1 (6 bases). The CDR3 spans 15 residues. Germline CDR1 reads SGHAT; CDR2 reads FQNNGV. V lost 5 bases and J 3 bases, leaving 16 bases between the germline ends. The CDR3, as DNA: TGTGCCAGCAGCATAGGTGGGGGGCGCGACACTGAAGCTTTCTTT. Translated: CASSIGGGRDTEAFF. Complete variable domain (other parts from reference TRBV11-2 and TRBJ1-1): EAGVAQSPRYKIIEKRQSVAFWCNPISGHATLYWYQQILGQGPKLLIQFQNNGVVDDSQLPKDRFSAERLKGVDSTLKIQPAKLEDSAVYLCASSIGGGRDTEAFFGQGTRLTVV.

This clonotype showed up just a few times. The J gene is TRBJ2-7, the V gene TRBV4-3; D ambiguous. Per the germline V gene, CDR1 is LGHNA and CDR2 is YSLEER. The CDR3 spans 15 residues. Trimming stripped 0 bases from V and 0 bases from J, with 9 bases between. CDR3 sequence reads: CASSQEMGSSYEQYF. In DNA form, the CDR3 reads TGCGCCAGCAGCCAAGAGATGGGCAGCTCCTACGAGCAGTACTTC.

Only a few counts were recorded for this clonotype. The chain is built from TRBV11-2 and TRBJ2-1, with 11 bases fitting TRBD2. Trimming cost V 4 bases and J 5 bases; bases outside gene matches: 7. CDR1 is SGHAT, CDR2 FQNNGV, per germline. The CDR3 length is 16 residues. In DNA form, the CDR3 reads TGTGCCAGCAGCTCACTACTAGCGGGAGAGAACAATGAGCAGTTCTTC. It codes for CASSSLLAGENNEQFF.

The V gene is TRBV10-3, the J gene TRBJ2-7; TRBD1 matches at 7 bases. With 7 bases clipped from V and 2 bases from J, the junction kept 8 bases outside the gene matches. The germline gives CDR1 ENHRY, CDR2 SYGVKD. The CDR3 extends over 14 amino acids. The CDR3 coding sequence is TGTGCCATCAATCCCGGGACAGCAGCCTACGAGCAGTACTTC. This encodes CAINPGTAAYEQYF.